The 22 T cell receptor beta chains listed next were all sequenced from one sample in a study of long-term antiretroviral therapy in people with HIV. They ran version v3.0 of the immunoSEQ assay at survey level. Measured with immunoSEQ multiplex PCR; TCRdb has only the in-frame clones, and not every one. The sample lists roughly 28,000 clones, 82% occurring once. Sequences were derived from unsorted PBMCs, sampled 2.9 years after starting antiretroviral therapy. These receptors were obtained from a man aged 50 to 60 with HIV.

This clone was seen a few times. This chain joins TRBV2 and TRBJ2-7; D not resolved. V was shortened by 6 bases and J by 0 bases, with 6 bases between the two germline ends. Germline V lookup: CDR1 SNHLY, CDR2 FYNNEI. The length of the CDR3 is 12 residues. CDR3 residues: CASSPSSYEQYF. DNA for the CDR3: TGTGCCAGCAGCCCCAGCTCCTACGAGCAGTACTTC.

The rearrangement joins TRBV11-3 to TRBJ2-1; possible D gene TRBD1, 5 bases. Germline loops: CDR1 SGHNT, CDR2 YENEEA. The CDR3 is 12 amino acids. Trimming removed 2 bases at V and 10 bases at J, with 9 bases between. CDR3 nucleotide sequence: TGTGCCAGCAGCTTAACAGGATTCGAGCAGTTCTTC. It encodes CASSLTGFEQFF. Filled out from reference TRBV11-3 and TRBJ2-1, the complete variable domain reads EAGVVQSPRYKIIEKKQPVAFWCNPISGHNTLYWYLQNLGQGPELLIRYENEEAVDDSQLPKDRFSAERLKGVDSTLKIQPAELGDSAVYLCASSLTGFEQFFGPGTRLTVL.

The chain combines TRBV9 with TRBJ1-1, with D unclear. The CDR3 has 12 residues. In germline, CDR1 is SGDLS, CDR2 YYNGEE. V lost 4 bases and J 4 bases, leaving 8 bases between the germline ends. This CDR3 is CASSSWGTEAFF. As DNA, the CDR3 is TGTGCCAGCAGCTCGTGGGGCACTGAAGCTTTCTTT. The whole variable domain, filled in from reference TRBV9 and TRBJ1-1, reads DSGVTQTPKHLITATGQRVTLRCSPRSGDLSVYWYQQSLDQGLQFLIQYYNGEERAKGNILERFSAQQFPDLHSELNLSSLELGDSALYFCASSSWGTEAFFGQGTRLTVV.

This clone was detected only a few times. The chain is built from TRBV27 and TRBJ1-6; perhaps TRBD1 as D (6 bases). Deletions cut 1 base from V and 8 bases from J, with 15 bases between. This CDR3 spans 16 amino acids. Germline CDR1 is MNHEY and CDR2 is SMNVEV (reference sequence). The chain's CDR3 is CASSLYLGAFDSPLHF. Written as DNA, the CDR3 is TGTGCCAGCAGTTTATATCTGGGGGCCTTTGATTCACCCCTCCACTTT.

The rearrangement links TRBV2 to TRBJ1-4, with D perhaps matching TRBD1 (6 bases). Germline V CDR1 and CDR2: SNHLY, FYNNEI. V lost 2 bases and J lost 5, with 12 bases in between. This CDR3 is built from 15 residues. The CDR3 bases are TGTGCCAGCAGTGAAAGGGGGACTCAGAATGAAAAACTGTTTTTT. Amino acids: CASSERGTQNEKLFF.

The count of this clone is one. This chain's CDR3 is CASSFKGGWQETQYF. The CDR3 DNA reads as TGTGCCAGCAGTTTTAAGGGGGGGTGGCAAGAGACCCAGTACTTC. The V and J genes are TRBV28 and TRBJ2-5, with D tentatively TRBD2 (7 bases). Germline CDR1 reads MDHEN; CDR2 reads SYDVKM. Trimming stripped 3 bases from V and 2 bases from J, with 13 bases between. CDR3 length: 15 residues.

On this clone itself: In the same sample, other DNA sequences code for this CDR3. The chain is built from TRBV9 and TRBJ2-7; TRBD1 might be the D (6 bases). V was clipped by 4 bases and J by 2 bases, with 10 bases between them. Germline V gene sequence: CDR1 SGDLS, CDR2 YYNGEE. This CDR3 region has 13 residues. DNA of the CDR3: TGTGCCAGCAGCCCACAGGGCGCCTACGAGCAGTACTTC. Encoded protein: CASSPQGAYEQYF.

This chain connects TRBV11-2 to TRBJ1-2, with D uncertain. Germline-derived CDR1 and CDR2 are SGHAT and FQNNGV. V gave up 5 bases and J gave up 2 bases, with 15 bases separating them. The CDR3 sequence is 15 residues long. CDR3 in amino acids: CASSAKSSGNYGYTF. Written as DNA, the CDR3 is TGTGCCAGCAGCGCTAAGTCGAGCGGGAACTATGGCTACACCTTC.

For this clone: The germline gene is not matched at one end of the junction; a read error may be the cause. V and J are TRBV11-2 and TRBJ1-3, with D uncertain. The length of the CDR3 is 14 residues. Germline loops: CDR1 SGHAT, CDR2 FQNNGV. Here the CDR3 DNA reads TGTGCCAGCAGCGTAGACTACTCTGGAAACACCATATATTTT. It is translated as CASSVDYSGNTIYF.

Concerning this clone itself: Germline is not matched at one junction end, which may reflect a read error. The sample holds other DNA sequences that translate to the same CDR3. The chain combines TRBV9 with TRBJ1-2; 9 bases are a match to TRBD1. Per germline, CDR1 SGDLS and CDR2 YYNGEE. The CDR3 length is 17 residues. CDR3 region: CASSVDRDRESNYGYTF. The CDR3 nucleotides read TGCGCCAGCAGCGTTGATCGGGACAGGGAATCTAACTATGGCTACACCTTC. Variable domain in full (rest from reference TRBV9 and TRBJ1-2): DSGVTQTPKHLITATGQRVTLRCSPRSGDLSVYWYQQSLDQGLQFLIQYYNGEERAKGNILERFSAQQFPDLHSELNLSSLELGDSALYFCASSVDRDRESNYGYTFGSGTRLTVV.

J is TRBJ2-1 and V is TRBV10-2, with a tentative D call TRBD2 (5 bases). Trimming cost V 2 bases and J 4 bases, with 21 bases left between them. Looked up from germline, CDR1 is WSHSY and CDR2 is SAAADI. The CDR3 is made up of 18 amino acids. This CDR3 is CASSEDGVLGVSYNEQFF. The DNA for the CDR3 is TGCGCCAGCAGTGAGGACGGGGTCTTAGGAGTATCATACAATGAGCAGTTCTTC.

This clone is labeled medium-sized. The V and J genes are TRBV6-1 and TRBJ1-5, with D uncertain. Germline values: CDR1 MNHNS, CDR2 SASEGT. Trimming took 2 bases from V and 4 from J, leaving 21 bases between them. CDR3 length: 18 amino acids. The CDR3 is CASSERRGGGSNNQPQHF. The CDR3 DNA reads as TGTGCCAGCAGTGAACGTCGGGGAGGAGGTTCGAATAATCAGCCCCAGCATTTT.

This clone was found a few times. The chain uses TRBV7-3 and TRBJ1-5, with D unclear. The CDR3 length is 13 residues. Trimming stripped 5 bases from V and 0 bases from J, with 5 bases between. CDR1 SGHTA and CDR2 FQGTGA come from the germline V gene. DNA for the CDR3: TGTGCCAGCAGCCCCCATAGCAATCAGCCCCAGCATTTT. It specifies CASSPHSNQPQHF. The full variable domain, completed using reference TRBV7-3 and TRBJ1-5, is GAGVSQTPSNKVTEKGKYVELRCDPISGHTALYWYRQSLGQGPEFLIYFQGTGAADDSGLPNDRFFAVRPEGSVSTLKIQRTERGDSAVYLCASSPHSNQPQHFGDGTRLSIL.

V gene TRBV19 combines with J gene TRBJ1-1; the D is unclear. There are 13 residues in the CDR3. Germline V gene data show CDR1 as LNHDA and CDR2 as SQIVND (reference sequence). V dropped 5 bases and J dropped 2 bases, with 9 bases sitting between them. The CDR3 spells CASSETFNTEAFF. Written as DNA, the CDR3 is TGTGCCAGTAGTGAAACCTTCAACACTGAAGCTTTCTTT.

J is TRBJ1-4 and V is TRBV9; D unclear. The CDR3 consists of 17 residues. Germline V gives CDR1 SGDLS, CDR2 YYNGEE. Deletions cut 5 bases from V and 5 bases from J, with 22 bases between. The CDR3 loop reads CASSREATASANEKLFF. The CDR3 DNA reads TGTGCCAGCAGTAGAGAAGCTACCGCGTCGGCCAATGAAAAACTGTTTTTT.

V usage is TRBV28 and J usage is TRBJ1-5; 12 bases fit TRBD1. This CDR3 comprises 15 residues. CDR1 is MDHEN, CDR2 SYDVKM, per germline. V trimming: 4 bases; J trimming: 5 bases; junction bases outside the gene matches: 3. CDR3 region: CASSSGTGGYQPQHF. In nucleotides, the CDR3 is TGTGCCAGCAGTTCCGGGACAGGGGGCTATCAGCCCCAGCATTTT. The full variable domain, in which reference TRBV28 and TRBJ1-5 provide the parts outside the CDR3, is DVKVTQSSRYLVKRTGEKVFLECVQDMDHENMFWYRQDPGLGLRLIYFSYDVKMKEKGDIPEGYSVSREKKERFSLILESASTNQTSMYLCASSSGTGGYQPQHFGDGTRLSIL.

CDR3 in amino acids: CASSMVGWAHQPQHF. The CDR3 DNA follows: TGTGCCAGTAGTATGGTCGGCTGGGCGCATCAGCCCCAGCATTTT. The V gene is TRBV19, the J gene TRBJ1-5; D gene uncertain. The V gene lost 3 bases and the J gene lost 5 bases, with 14 bases spanning the gap. This CDR3 is built from 15 residues. CDR1 is LNHDA, CDR2 SQIVND, per germline (reference sequence).

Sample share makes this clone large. CDR3 residues: CASSLILGYEQYF. CDR3 in DNA: TGTGCCAGCAGCTTAATTTTGGGATACGAGCAGTACTTC. The chain recombines TRBV7-9 with TRBJ2-7, with D unresolved. The CDR3 runs to 13 residues. V was clipped by 2 bases and J by 4 bases, with 9 bases between them. Germline V gene data show CDR1 as SEHNR and CDR2 as FQNEAQ (reference sequence).

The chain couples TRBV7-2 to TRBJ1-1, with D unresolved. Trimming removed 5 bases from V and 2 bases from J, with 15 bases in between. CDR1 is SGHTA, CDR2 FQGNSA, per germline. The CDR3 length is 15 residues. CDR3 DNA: TGTGCCAGCAGCCCACATGCGGTCTCCAACACTGAAGCTTTCTTT. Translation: CASSPHAVSNTEAFF. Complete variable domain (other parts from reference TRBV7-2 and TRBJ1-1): GAGVSQSPSNKVTEKGKDVELRCDPISGHTALYWYRQSLGQGLEFLIYFQGNSAPDKSGLPSDRFSAERTGGSVSTLTIQRTQQEDSAVYLCASSPHAVSNTEAFFGQGTRLTVV.

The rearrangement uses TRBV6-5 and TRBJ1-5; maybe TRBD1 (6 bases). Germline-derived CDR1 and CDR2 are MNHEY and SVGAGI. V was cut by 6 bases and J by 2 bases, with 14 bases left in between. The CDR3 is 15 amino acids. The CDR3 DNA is TGTGCCAGCAGGGGGCAGGGGTATGGCAATCAGCCCCAGCATTTT. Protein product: CASRGQGYGNQPQHF.

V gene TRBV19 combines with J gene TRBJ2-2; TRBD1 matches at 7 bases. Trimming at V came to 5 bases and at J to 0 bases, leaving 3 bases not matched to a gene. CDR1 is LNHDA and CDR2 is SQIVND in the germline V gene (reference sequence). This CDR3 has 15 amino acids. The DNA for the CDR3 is TGTGCCAGTAGTTACGGGACAGCGAACACCGGGGAGCTGTTTTTT. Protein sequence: CASSYGTANTGELFF. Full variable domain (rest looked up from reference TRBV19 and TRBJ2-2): DGGITQSPKYLFRKEGQNVTLSCEQNLNHDAMYWYRQDPGQGLRLIYYSQIVNDFQKGDIAEGYSVSREKKESFPLTVTSAQKNPTAFYLCASSYGTANTGELFFGEGSRLTVL.

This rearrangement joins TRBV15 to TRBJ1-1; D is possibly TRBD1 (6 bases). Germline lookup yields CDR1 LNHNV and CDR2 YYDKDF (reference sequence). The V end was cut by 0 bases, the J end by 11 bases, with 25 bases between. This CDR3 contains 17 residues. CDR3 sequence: CATSRDTARGPQGEAFF. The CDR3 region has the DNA TGTGCCACCAGCAGAGATACGGCGCGGGGGCCCCAGGGAGAGGCTTTCTTT.